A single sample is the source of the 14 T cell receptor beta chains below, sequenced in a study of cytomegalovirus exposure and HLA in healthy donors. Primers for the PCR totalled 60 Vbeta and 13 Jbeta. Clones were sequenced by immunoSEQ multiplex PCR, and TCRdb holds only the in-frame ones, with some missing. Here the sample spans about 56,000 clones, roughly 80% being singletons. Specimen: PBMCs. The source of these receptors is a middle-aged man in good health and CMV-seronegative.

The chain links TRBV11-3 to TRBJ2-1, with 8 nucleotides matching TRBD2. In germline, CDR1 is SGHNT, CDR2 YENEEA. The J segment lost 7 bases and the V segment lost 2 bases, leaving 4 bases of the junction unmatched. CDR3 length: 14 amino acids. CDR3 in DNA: TGTGCCAGCAGCTTAATTAGCGGGGTGAATGAGCAGTTCTTC. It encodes CASSLISGVNEQFF. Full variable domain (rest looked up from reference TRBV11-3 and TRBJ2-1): EAGVVQSPRYKIIEKKQPVAFWCNPISGHNTLYWYLQNLGQGPELLIRYENEEAVDDSQLPKDRFSAERLKGVDSTLKIQPAELGDSAVYLCASSLISGVNEQFFGPGTRLTVL.

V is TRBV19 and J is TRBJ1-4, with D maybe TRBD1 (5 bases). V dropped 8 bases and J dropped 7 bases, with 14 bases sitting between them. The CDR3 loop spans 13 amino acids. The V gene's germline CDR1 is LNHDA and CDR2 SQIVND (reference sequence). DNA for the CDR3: TGTGCCAGTTTCTCCCAGGGCGGTGAAAAACTGTTTTTT. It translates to CASFSQGGEKLFF.

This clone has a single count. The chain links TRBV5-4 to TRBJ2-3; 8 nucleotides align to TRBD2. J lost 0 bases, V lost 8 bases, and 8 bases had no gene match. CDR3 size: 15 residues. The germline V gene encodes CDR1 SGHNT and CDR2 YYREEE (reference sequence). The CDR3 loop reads CASGRSGGSTDTQYF. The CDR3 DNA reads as TGTGCCAGTGGCAGGTCGGGGGGGAGCACAGATACGCAGTATTTT.

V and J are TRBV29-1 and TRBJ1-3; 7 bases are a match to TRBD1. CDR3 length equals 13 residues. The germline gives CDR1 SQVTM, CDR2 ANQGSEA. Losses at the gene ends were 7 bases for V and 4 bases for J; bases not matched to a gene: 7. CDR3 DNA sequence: TGCAGCGGTATACAGGGGTCCGGAAACACCATATATTTT. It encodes CSGIQGSGNTIYF. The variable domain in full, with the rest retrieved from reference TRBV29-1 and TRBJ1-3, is SAVISQKPSRDICQRGTSLTIQCQVDSQVTMMFWYRQQPGQSLTLIATANQGSEATYESGFVIDKFPISRPNLTFSTLTVSNMSPEDSSIYLCSGIQGSGNTIYFGEGSWLTVV.

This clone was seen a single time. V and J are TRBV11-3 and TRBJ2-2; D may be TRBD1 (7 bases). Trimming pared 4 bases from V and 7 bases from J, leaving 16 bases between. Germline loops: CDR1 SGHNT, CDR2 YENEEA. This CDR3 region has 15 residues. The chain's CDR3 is CASSSGGGHDGELFF. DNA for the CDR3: TGTGCCAGCAGCTCAGGAGGGGGCCACGACGGGGAGCTGTTTTTT.

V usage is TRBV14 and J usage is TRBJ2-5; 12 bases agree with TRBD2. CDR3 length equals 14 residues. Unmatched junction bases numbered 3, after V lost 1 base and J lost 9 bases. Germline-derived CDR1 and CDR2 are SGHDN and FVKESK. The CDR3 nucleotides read TGTGCCAGCAGCCAAGCGGGACTAGCGGGCCCCCAGTACTTC. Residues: CASSQAGLAGPQYF. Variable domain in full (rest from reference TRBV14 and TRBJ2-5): EAGVTQFPSHSVIEKGQTVTLRCDPISGHDNLYWYRRVMGKEIKFLLHFVKESKQDESGMPNNRFLAERTGGTYSTLKVQPAELEDSGVYFCASSQAGLAGPQYFGPGTRLLVL.

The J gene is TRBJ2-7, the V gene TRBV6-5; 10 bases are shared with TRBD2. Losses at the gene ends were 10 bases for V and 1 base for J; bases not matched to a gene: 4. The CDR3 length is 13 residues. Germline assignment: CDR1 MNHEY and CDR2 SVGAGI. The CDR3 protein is CATLAGGSYEQYF. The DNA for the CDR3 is TGTGCCACCTTAGCGGGGGGTTCCTACGAGCAGTACTTC.

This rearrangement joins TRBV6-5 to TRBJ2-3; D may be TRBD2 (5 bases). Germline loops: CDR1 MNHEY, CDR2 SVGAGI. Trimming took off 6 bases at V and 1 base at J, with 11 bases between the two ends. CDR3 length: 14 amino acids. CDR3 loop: CASSYIGGTDTQYF. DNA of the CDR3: TGTGCCAGCAGCTATATCGGGGGCACAGATACGCAGTATTTT.

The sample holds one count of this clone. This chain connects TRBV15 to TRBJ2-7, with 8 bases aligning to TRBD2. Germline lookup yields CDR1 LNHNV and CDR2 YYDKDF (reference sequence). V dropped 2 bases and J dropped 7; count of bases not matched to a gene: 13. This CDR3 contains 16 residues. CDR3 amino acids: CATSRLGGGPSREQYV. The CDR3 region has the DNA TGTGCCACCAGCAGATTAGGCGGGGGGCCCTCCAGAGAGCAGTACGTC.

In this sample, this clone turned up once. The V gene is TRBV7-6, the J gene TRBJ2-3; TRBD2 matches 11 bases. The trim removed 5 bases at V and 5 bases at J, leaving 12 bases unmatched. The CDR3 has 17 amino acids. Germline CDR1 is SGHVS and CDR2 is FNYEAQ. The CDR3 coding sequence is TGTGCCAGCAGCCCCCGACCCGGGCTAGCGGGGGGAGATACGCAGTATTTT. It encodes CASSPRPGLAGGDTQYF.

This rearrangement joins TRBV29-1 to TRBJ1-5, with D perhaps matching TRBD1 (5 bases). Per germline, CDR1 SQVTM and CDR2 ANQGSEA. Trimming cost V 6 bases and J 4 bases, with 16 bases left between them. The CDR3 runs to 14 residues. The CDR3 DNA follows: TGCAGCGTCATGTACGGGGGTTCGAATCAGCCCCAGCATTTT. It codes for CSVMYGGSNQPQHF.

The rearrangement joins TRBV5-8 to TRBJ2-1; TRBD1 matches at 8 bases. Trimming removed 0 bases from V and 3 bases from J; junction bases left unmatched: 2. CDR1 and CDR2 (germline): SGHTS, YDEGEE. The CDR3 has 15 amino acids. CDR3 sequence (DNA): TGTGCCAGCAGCTTGGGGACAGGGAGCTACAATGAGCAGTTCTTC. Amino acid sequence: CASSLGTGSYNEQFF.

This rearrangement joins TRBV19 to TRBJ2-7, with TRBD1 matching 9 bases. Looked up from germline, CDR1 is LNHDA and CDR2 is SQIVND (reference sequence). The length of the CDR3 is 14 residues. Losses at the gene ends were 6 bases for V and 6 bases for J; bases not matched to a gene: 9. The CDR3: CASSPGQGSFEQYF. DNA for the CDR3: TGTGCCAGTAGCCCGGGACAGGGATCTTTCGAGCAGTACTTC.

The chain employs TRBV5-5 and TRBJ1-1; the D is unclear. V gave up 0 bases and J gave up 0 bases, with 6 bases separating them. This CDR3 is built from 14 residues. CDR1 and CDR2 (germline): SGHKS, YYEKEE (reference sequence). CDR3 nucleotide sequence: TGTGCCAGCAGCTTGGACTCTGTGAACACTGAAGCTTTCTTT. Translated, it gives CASSLDSVNTEAFF. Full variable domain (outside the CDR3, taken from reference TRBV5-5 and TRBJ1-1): DAGVTQSPTHLIKTRGQQVTLRCSPISGHKSVSWYQQVLGQGPQFIFQYYEKEERGRGNFPDRFSARQFPNYSSELNVNALLLGDSALYLCASSLDSVNTEAFFGQGTRLTVV.